This TCR beta chain emerged from a study of blood T cell repertoires in COVID-19. Study summary: Nucleic acid was either cDNA or gDNA, and it came from T cells, B-cell-depleted T cells, or PBMCs.

CDR1 and CDR2 (germline): MNHEY, SVGEGT. This CDR3 contains 15 residues. V trimming: 3 bases; J trimming: 5 bases; junction bases outside the gene matches: 7. TCRdb keeps only in-frame clones here, not all; method: immunoSEQ multiplex PCR. Here the sample spans fewer than 400,000 clones, around 85% being singletons. The V gene is TRBV6-2 or TRBV6-3, the J gene TRBJ2-1, with 7 bases identical to TRBD2. This receptor was obtained from a woman younger than 35 with acute or convalescent COVID-19. The sequenced sample was peripheral blood. The CDR3 sequence is CASSYRASGNNEQFF. The CDR3 DNA is TGTGCCAGCAGTTATAGGGCTAGCGGAAACAATGAGCAGTTCTTC.